The 18 T cell receptor beta chains presented below share a single source sample, sequenced in a study of blood T cells in healthy people across ages. Sample-barcoded 5' priming and a J-beta primer mix drove a second PCR of roughly 6 to 12 cycles. TCRdb itself ran the 5' RACE reads through MiXCR, one entry per CDR3 protein. The sample includes some 1,500,000 distinct CDR3 sequences, 35% to 45% of them seen just once. Input material: blood. Receptor source: a woman younger than 30 in good health.

The sample holds a few counts of this clonotype. The rearrangement uses TRBV29-1 and TRBJ2-1, with 13 positions matching TRBD2. V lost 6 bases and J lost 8; bases outside the gene matches: 10. The length of the CDR3 is 15 residues. Germline CDR1 and CDR2: SQVTM and ANQGSEA. CDR3: CSVTGTSGKIDEQFF. CDR3 nucleotide sequence: TGCAGCGTCACAGGGACTAGCGGGAAGATTGATGAGCAGTTCTTC.

The chain joins TRBV7-3 to TRBJ2-3, with D possibly TRBD2 on 6 matching bases. This CDR3 region has 13 residues. CDR1 and CDR2 (germline): SGHTA, FQGTGA. Trimming took off 5 bases at V and 9 bases at J, with 15 bases between the two ends. CDR3 sequence reads: CASSARDHNTQYF. For the CDR3, the DNA is TGTGCCAGCAGCGCGCGGGACCACAACACGCAGTATTTT.

The rearrangement links TRBV3-1 to TRBJ2-7; TRBD1 might be the D (5 bases). The CDR3 sequence is 13 residues long. The V gene lost 3 bases and the J gene lost 7 bases, with 13 bases spanning the gap. CDR1 is LGHDT, CDR2 YNNKEL, per germline (reference sequence). The CDR3 spells CASSQALGREQYF. In nucleotides, the CDR3 is TGTGCCAGCAGCCAGGCCTTGGGGCGTGAGCAGTACTTC.

The CDR3 here is CATSREAVGLFF. CDR3 nucleotide sequence: TGTGCCACCAGCAGAGAAGCCGTGGGGCTGTTTTTT. The rearrangement links TRBV15 to TRBJ1-4; no clear D. The V end lost 0 bases, the J end lost 14 bases, and 10 bases lay between the germline ends. The CDR3 is 12 residues long. The germline V gene has CDR1 LNHNV and CDR2 YYDKDF (reference sequence). Full variable domain (missing parts from reference TRBV15 and TRBJ1-4): DAMVIQNPRYQVTQFGKPVTLSCSQTLNHNVMYWYQQKSSQAPKLLFHYYDKDFNNEADTPDNFQSRRPNTSFCFLDIRSPGLGDTAMYLCATSREAVGLFFGSGTQLSVL.

This clonotype was seen only once. The chain has TRBV9 and TRBJ2-1; D may be TRBD1 (5 bases). The germline V gene encodes CDR1 SGDLS and CDR2 YYNGEE. The V gene lost 1 base and the J gene lost 10 bases, with 9 bases spanning the gap. There are 12 residues in the CDR3. CDR3 nucleotide sequence: TGTGCCAGCAGCGTATTCGACAGCGAGCAGTTCTTC. It yields the protein CASSVFDSEQFF.

This rearrangement joins TRBV2 to TRBJ1-5, with D perhaps matching TRBD1 (6 bases). Per germline, CDR1 SNHLY and CDR2 FYNNEI. Trimming removed 6 bases from V and 0 bases from J, with 12 bases in between. The CDR3 length is 15 residues. CDR3 in amino acids: CASRGTFYSNQPQHF. The CDR3 DNA is TGTGCCAGCAGAGGGACATTCTATAGCAATCAGCCCCAGCATTTT.

The rearrangement joins TRBV11-2 to TRBJ2-3; D ambiguous. CDR1 is SGHAT and CDR2 is FQNNGV in the germline V gene. The CDR3 spans 15 residues. V shed 1 base and J shed 1 base, with 9 bases lying between them. The DNA of the CDR3 is TGTGCCAGCAGCTTAGTCCCCTTGGGCACAGATACGCAGTATTTT. Translation: CASSLVPLGTDTQYF.

CDR3 sequence: CASSLIWDFQETQYF. CDR3 nucleotides: TGTGCCAGCAGCTTAATTTGGGACTTCCAAGAGACCCAGTACTTC. The chain is built from TRBV7-2 and TRBJ2-5; D possibly corresponds to TRBD2 (6 bases). Trimming took off 2 bases at V and 1 base at J, with 11 bases between the two ends. The germline gives CDR1 SGHTA, CDR2 FQGNSA. This CDR3 is 15 amino acids long.

This clonotype was counted a few times. The rearrangement uses TRBV2 and TRBJ2-5, with D unclear. The better agreement between TRBJ2-7 and the DNA end casts doubt on the J call. Germline lookup yields CDR1 SNHLY and CDR2 FYNNEI. The CDR3 extends over 12 amino acids. The CDR3 loop is CASIPRTYEQYF. The CDR3 DNA is TGTGCCAGCATCCCGCGTACCTACGAGCAGTACTTC.

This clonotype was found a few times. This sequence joins TRBV18 and TRBJ1-5, with 9 bases lining up with TRBD1. The CDR3 is 17 residues long. Germline V gives CDR1 KGHSH, CDR2 LQKENI. The trim removed 5 bases at V and 4 bases at J, leaving 12 bases unmatched. Here the CDR3 reads CASSTGTGSTLNQPQHF. DNA for the CDR3: TGTGCCAGCTCAACCGGGACAGGGTCCACCTTGAATCAGCCCCAGCATTTT.

The chain employs TRBV12-3 or TRBV12-4 and TRBJ1-2; D ambiguous. Trimming took off 6 bases at V and 2 bases at J, with 10 bases between the two ends. There are 13 residues in the CDR3. CDR3 residues: CASRGVGNYGYTF. CDR3 coding DNA: TGTGCCAGCAGAGGCGTTGGCAACTATGGCTACACCTTC.

In this sample, this clonotype turned up a few times. This rearrangement joins TRBV6-2 or TRBV6-3 to TRBJ1-5; D ambiguous. Germline assignment: CDR1 MNHEY and CDR2 SVGEGT. Trimming pared 5 bases from V and 6 bases from J, leaving 11 bases between. This CDR3 is 13 amino acids long. The CDR3, as DNA: TGTGCCAGCAGTCAACCCACCGTTCAGCCCCAGCATTTT. Translation: CASSQPTVQPQHF.

This clonotype occurred a few times. V is TRBV6-2 or TRBV6-3 and J is TRBJ1-2; 8 bases match TRBD1. Germline lookup yields CDR1 MNHEY and CDR2 SVGEGT. V shed 5 bases and J 5 bases; nucleotides not matched to a gene: 7. This CDR3 is built from 14 residues. The CDR3 coding sequence is TGTGCCAGCAGTAATTCCGGGACAGGATATGGCTACACCTTC. Translated, it gives CASSNSGTGYGYTF.

This chain uses TRBV7-9 with TRBJ2-1; 10 positions agree with TRBD1. This CDR3 has 16 residues. The germline V gene has CDR1 SEHNR and CDR2 FQNEAQ (reference sequence). The V segment lost 5 bases and the J segment 8 bases; nucleotides outside the gene matches: 12. The CDR3 region is CASSPAGDRGFDEQFF. CDR3 DNA: TGTGCCAGCAGCCCCGCCGGGGACAGGGGTTTCGATGAGCAGTTCTTC.

This clonotype showed up just a few times. The chain combines TRBV6-6 with TRBJ2-3; D possibly uses TRBD1 or TRBD2 (5 bases each). CDR3 length equals 14 residues. V was trimmed by 10 bases and J by 8 bases, leaving 22 bases between them. Germline V gives CDR1 MNHNY, CDR2 SVGAGI (reference sequence). CDR3 sequence (DNA): TGTGCCACGATATGGGGACCCACCCCCAGTACGCAGTATTTT. Its translation: CATIWGPTPSTQYF.

A few counts support this clonotype. The J gene is TRBJ2-7, the V gene TRBV7-9, with 12 nucleotides matching TRBD2. The CDR3 length is 15 residues. J gave up 2 bases and V 2 bases, and 1 base lay outside the gene matches. Germline V CDR1 and CDR2: SEHNR, FQNEAQ (reference sequence). DNA for the CDR3: TGTGCCAGCAGCTTAAGGACTAGCGGGGCCTACGAGCAGTACTTC. This codes for CASSLRTSGAYEQYF.

The rearrangement links TRBV25-1 to TRBJ2-6; perhaps TRBD1 as D (5 bases). This CDR3 has 16 residues. Germline V gives CDR1 MGHDK, CDR2 SYGVNS. Trimming took off 2 bases at V and 1 base at J, with 9 bases between the two ends. The CDR3 DNA is TGTGCCAGCAGTGAACAGGGTATATCTGGGGCCAACGTCCTGACTTTC. As protein: CASSEQGISGANVLTF.

V is TRBV12-3 or TRBV12-4 and J is TRBJ1-2, with TRBD1 matching over 9 bases. The CDR3 extends over 17 amino acids. V dropped 1 base and J dropped 3; count of bases not matched to a gene: 9. The DNA for the CDR3 is TGTGCCAGCAGTTTAGGGGCCTATCGGACAGGGGACTATGGCTACACCTTC. Protein sequence: CASSLGAYRTGDYGYTF.